Presented here are 8 T cell receptor beta chains from one specimen sequenced in a study of cytomegalovirus exposure and HLA in healthy donors. Primers for the PCR totalled 60 Vbeta and 13 Jbeta. Sequenced by immunoSEQ multiplex PCR; TCRdb stores in-frame clones only, minus some. The data hold about 140,000 clones, with around 80% observed a single time. The sequenced material came from PBMCs. These TCRs come from a female donor in good health and CMV-seronegative.

In this sample, this clone turned up a few times. The chain carries TRBV2 and TRBJ2-7; no firm D call. Trimming pared 6 bases from V and 1 base from J, leaving 4 bases between. CDR1 SNHLY and CDR2 FYNNEI come from the germline V gene. This CDR3 has 11 amino acids. The CDR3 coding sequence is TGTGCCAGCAGGGCTTCCTACGAGCAGTACTTC. Its translation: CASRASYEQYF.

V gene TRBV6-1 combines with J gene TRBJ1-5; no clear D. In germline, CDR1 is MNHNS, CDR2 SASEGT. This CDR3 comprises 14 residues. Trimming took off 7 bases at V and 6 bases at J, with 16 bases between the two ends. The CDR3, as DNA: TGTGCCAGCACGCTTACGCATTCGGGTCAGCCCCAGCATTTT. It translates to CASTLTHSGQPQHF.

This chain uses TRBV13 with TRBJ2-5; tentatively, D is TRBD2 (6 bases). The ends were cut back, 5 bases at V and 1 base at J, with 14 bases in the middle. Germline V gene data show CDR1 as PRHDT and CDR2 as FYEKMQ (reference sequence). CDR3 length: 15 amino acids. The CDR3 coding sequence is TGTGCCAGCAGCGCAGACCTCGGGAGCCAAGAGACCCAGTACTTC. Encoded protein: CASSADLGSQETQYF.

The chain combines TRBV7-2 with TRBJ2-6, with 9 bases matching TRBD1. Losses at the gene ends were 5 bases for V and 0 bases for J; bases not matched to a gene: 8. Germline V gives CDR1 SGHTA, CDR2 FQGNSA. The CDR3 covers 18 residues. CDR3 protein: CASSQKGTGFSGANVLTF. The DNA of the CDR3 is TGTGCCAGCAGCCAGAAGGGGACAGGGTTCTCTGGGGCCAACGTCCTGACTTTC.

The rearrangement joins TRBV2 to TRBJ1-2; 7 positions match TRBD1. The germline gives CDR1 SNHLY, CDR2 FYNNEI. The CDR3 runs to 15 residues. The V gene end was trimmed by 2 bases and the J gene end by 4 bases; junction bases not matched to a gene: 7. The CDR3 DNA follows: TGTGCCAGCAGTGAAATCGTGGGACAGCTCTATGGCTACACCTTC. Protein product: CASSEIVGQLYGYTF.

V usage is TRBV4-2 and J usage is TRBJ1-2; the D is unclear. Germline V lookup: CDR1 LGHNA, CDR2 YNFKEQ. The CDR3 covers 14 residues. The V gene lost 0 bases and the J gene lost 5 bases, with 10 bases spanning the gap. The CDR3 sequence: CASSQDRQEYGYTF. CDR3 nucleotide sequence: TGTGCCAGCAGCCAAGATCGGCAGGAATATGGCTACACCTTC.

This clone was recorded a few times. This chain uses TRBV4-1 with TRBJ1-3; D may be TRBD1 (5 bases). Between the trimmed V and J ends, which lost 2 bases and 2 bases, there was a span of 10 bases. This CDR3 comprises 15 residues. Germline-derived CDR1 and CDR2 are MGHRA and YSYEKL. The CDR3 sequence is CASSQWGETGNTIYF. The CDR3 nucleotides are TGCGCCAGCAGCCAATGGGGGGAAACTGGAAACACCATATATTTT.

The V gene is TRBV13, the J gene TRBJ2-4; weak D call: TRBD1 (5 bases). The germline V gene encodes CDR1 PRHDT and CDR2 FYEKMQ (reference sequence). Trimming removed 4 bases at V and 1 base at J, with 14 bases between. This CDR3 region has 16 residues. CDR3 region: CASSSWPGNAKNIQYF. CDR3 DNA: TGTGCCAGCAGCTCCTGGCCAGGGAATGCCAAAAACATTCAGTACTTC.